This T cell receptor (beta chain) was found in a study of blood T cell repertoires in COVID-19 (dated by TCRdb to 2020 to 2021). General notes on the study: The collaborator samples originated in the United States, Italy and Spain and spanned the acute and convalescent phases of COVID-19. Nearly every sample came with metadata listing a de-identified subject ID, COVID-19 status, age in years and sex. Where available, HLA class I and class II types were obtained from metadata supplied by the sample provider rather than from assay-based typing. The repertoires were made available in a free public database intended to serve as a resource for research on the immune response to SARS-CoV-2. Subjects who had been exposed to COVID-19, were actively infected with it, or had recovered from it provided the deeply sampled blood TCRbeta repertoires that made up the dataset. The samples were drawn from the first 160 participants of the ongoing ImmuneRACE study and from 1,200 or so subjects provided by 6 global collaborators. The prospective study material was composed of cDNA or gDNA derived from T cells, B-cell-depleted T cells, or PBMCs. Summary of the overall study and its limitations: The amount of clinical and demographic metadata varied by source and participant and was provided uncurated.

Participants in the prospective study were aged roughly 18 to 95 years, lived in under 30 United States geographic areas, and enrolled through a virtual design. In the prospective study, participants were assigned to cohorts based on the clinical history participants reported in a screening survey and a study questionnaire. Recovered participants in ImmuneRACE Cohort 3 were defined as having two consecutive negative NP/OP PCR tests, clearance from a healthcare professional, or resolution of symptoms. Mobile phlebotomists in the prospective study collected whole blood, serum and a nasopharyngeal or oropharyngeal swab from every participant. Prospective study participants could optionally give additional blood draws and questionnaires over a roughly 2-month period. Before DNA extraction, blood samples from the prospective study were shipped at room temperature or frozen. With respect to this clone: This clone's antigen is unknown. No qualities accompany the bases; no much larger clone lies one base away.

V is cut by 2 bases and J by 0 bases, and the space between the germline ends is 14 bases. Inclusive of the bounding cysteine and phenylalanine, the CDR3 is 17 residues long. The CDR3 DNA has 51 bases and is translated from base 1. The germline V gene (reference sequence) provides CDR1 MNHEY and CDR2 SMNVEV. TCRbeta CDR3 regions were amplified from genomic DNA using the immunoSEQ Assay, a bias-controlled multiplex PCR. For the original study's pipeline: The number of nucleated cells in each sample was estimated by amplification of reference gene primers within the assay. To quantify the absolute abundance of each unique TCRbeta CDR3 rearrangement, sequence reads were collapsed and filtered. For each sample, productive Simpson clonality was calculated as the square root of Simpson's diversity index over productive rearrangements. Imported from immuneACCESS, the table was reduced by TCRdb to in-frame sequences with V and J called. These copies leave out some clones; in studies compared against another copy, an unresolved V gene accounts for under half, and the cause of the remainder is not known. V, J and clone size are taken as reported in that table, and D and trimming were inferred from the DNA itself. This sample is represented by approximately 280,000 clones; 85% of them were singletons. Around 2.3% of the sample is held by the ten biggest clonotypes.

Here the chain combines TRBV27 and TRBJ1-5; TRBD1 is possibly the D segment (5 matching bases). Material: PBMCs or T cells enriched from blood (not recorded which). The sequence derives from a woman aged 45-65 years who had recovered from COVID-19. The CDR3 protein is CASSLIWQGPSNQPQHF. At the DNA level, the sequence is TGTGCCAGCAGTTTAATTTGGCAGGGCCCTAGCAATCAGCCCCAGCATTTT.